Shown below are 10 T cell receptor beta chains from a single sample sequenced in a study of yellow fever vaccine responses in identical twins. TCRdb itself ran the RT-PCR reads through MiXCR, one entry per CDR3 protein. The table has some 16,000 distinct CDR3 sequences, about four fifths seen once. The sequencing used T cells from blood (PBMCs), unsorted or a sorted subset (not recorded which), collected before or after yellow fever vaccination (not recorded which). Receptors were obtained from a young woman who received the yellow fever vaccine.

J is TRBJ2-5 and V is TRBV13; D gene uncertain. This CDR3 comprises 13 residues. Germline V gene lookup returns CDR1 PRHDT and CDR2 FYEKMQ (reference sequence). V was clipped by 5 bases and J by 7 bases, with 14 bases between them. CDR3 nucleotides: TGTGCCAGCAGCCGAGACCTATTATGGACCCAGTACTTC. Its translation is CASSRDLLWTQYF.

The rearrangement joins TRBV20-1 to TRBJ2-2; TRBD1 is a possible D gene (6 bases). Trimming shortened V by 6 bases and J by 1 base, and 9 bases separated the two germline ends. The CDR3 loop spans 13 amino acids. Per the germline V gene, CDR1 is DFQATT and CDR2 is SNEGSKA (reference sequence). In nucleotides, the CDR3 is TGCAGTGCCCCACAGGGGAACACCGGGGAGCTGTTTTTT. It translates to CSAPQGNTGELFF.

The gene calls are TRBV7-1 and TRBJ2-1; maybe TRBD1 (6 bases). TRBV7-1 is marked as an open reading frame, function uncertain. The CDR3 has 15 amino acids. V was cut by 6 bases and J by 4 bases, with 16 bases left in between. CDR3 protein: CASRSGVGQYNEQFF. In nucleotides, the CDR3 is TGTGCCAGCAGGTCTGGAGTGGGACAATACAATGAGCAGTTCTTC.

In this sample, this clonotype turned up a few times. The V gene is TRBV29-1, the J gene TRBJ2-7; 10 nucleotides match TRBD1. J lost 6 bases, V lost 7 bases, and 6 bases had no gene match. The germline V gene has CDR1 SQVTM and CDR2 ANQGSEA. CDR3 length: 12 amino acids. CDR3 DNA sequence: TGCAGCGCGGGACAGGGGCTCCTCGAGCAGTACTTC. As protein: CSAGQGLLEQYF.

CDR3 DNA sequence: TGCGCCAGCAGCGAAGGACAGGGAACAACTAATGAAAAACTGTTTTTT. This encodes CASSEGQGTTNEKLFF. The genes are TRBV5-1 and TRBJ1-4; 8 positions agree with TRBD1. Germline assignment: CDR1 SGHRS and CDR2 YFSETQ. Trimming at V came to 4 bases and at J to 0 bases, leaving 5 bases not matched to a gene. This CDR3 comprises 16 residues.

This chain connects TRBV11-1 to TRBJ2-2; D perhaps matches TRBD2 (6 bases). The length of the CDR3 is 14 residues. The V gene lost 5 bases and the J gene lost 4 bases, with 11 bases spanning the gap. The germline V gene has CDR1 SGHAT and CDR2 FQDESV (reference sequence). The CDR3, as DNA: TGTGCCAGCAGCGGAGGGCAGGGCACCGGGGAGCTGTTTTTT. Translated: CASSGGQGTGELFF.

This chain uses TRBV6-1 with TRBJ1-1; 9 bases line up with TRBD1. The CDR3 contains 15 residues. CDR1 is MNHNS and CDR2 is SASEGT in the germline V gene. With V trimmed by 1 base and J by 6 bases, 6 bases remained unmatched. The CDR3 is CASSEGQGDGAEAFF. CDR3 bases: TGTGCCAGCAGTGAAGGACAGGGGGACGGAGCTGAAGCTTTCTTT.

The chain carries TRBV18 and TRBJ2-5; D may be TRBD2 (6 bases). The V gene lost 3 bases and the J gene lost 3 bases, with 11 bases spanning the gap. The CDR3 sequence is 14 residues long. CDR1 KGHSH and CDR2 LQKENI come from the germline V gene. The CDR3 reads CASSPPTGEETQYF. DNA for the CDR3: TGTGCCAGCTCACCTCCCACGGGGGAAGAGACCCAGTACTTC.

V is TRBV11-2 and J is TRBJ2-3; 7 nucleotides line up with TRBD1. Looked up from germline, CDR1 is SGHAT and CDR2 is FQNNGV. The CDR3 has 16 amino acids. Trimming cost V 5 bases and J 6 bases; bases outside gene matches: 14. The CDR3 bases are TGTGCCAGCAGCGCTATACAGGGGTCCGCCGGCGATACGCAGTATTTT. Its translation: CASSAIQGSAGDTQYF.

This chain connects TRBV6-6 to TRBJ2-5; D is unclear. CDR3 length equals 10 residues. Deletions cut 10 bases from V and 7 bases from J, with 10 bases between. CDR1 is MNHNY and CDR2 is SVGAGI in the germline V gene (reference sequence). The CDR3 reads CAIGEGTQYF. The CDR3 nucleotides read TGTGCCATTGGAGAAGGGACCCAGTACTTC.